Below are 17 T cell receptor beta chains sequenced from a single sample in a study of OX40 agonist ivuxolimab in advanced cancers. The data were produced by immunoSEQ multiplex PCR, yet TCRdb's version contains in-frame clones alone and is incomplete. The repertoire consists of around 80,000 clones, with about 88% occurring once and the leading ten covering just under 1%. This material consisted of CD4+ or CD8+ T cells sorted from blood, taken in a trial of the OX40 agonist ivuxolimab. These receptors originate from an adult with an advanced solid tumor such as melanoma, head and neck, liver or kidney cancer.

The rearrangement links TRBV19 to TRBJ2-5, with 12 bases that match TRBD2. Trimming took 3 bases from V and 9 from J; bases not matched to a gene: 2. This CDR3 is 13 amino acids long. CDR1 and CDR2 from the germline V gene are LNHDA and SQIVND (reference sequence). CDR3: CASSIASGGAQYF. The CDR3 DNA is TGTGCCAGTAGTATTGCTAGCGGGGGGGCCCAGTACTTC.

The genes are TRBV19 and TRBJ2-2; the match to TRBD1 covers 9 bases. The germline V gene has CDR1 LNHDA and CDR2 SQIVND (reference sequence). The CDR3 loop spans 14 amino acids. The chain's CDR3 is CASGTGFNTGELFF. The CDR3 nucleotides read TGTGCTTCGGGGACAGGGTTTAACACCGGGGAGCTGTTTTTT.

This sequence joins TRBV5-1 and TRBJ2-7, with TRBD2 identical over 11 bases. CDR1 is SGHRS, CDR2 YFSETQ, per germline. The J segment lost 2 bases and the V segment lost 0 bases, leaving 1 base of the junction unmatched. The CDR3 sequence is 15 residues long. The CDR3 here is CASSLDSGGAYEQYF. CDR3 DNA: TGCGCCAGCAGCTTGGATAGCGGGGGGGCCTACGAGCAGTACTTC.

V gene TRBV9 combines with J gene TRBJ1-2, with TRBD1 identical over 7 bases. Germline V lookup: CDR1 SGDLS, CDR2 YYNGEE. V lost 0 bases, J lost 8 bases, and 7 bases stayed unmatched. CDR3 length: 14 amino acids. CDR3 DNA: TGTGCCAGCAGCGTAGAACCACAGGGGAGCGGCTACACCTTC. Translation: CASSVEPQGSGYTF.

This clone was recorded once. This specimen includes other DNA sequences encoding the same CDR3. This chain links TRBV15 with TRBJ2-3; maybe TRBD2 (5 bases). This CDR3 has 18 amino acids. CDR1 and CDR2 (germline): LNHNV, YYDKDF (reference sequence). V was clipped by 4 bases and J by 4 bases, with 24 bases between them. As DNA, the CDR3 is TGTGCCACCAGCAAAGATCCCCTTGGAGGACGAACTTCAGATACGCAGTATTTT. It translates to CATSKDPLGGRTSDTQYF.

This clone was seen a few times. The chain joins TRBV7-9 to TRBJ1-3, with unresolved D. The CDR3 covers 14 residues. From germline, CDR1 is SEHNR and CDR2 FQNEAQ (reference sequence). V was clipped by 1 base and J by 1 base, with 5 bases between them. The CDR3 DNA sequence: TGTGCCAGCAGCTTAGACGGATCTGGAAACACCATATATTTT. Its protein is CASSLDGSGNTIYF.

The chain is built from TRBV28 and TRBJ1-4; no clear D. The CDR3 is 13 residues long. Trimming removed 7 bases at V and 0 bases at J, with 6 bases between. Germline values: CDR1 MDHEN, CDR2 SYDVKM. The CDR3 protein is CASMVATNEKLFF. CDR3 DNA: TGTGCCAGCATGGTGGCAACTAATGAAAAACTGTTTTTT.

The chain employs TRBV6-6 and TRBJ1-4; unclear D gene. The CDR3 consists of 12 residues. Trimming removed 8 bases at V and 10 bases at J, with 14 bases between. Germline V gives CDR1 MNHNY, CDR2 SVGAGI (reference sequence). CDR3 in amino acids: CASYDGYGKLFF. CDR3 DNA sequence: TGTGCCAGCTATGACGGATATGGAAAACTGTTTTTT.

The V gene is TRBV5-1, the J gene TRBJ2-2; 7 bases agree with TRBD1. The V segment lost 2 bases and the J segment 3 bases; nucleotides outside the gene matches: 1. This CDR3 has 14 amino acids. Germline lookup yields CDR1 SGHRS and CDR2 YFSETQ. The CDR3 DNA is TGCGCCAGCAGCTTCACAGGGGACACCGGGGAGCTGTTTTTT. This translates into CASSFTGDTGELFF. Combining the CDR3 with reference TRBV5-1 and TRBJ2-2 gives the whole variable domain KAGVTQTPRYLIKTRGQQVTLSCSPISGHRSVSWYQQTPGQGLQFLFEYFSETQRNKGNFPGRFSGRQFSNSRSEMNVSTLELGDSALYLCASSFTGDTGELFFGEGSRLTVL.

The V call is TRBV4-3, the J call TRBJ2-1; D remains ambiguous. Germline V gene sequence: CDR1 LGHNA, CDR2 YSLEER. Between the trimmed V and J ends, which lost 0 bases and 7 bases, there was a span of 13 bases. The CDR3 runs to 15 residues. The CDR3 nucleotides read TGCGCCAGCAGCCAAGAGTGGGCAACGACTAATGAGCAGTTCTTC. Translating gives CASSQEWATTNEQFF.

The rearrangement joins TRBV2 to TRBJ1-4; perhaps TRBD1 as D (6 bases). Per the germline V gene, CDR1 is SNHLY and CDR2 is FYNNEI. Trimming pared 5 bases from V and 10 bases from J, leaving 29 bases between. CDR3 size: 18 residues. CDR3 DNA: TGTGCCAGCAGTCCTGACAGGATATCAAGTACCAAGTGGCGAAAACTGTTTTTT. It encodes CASSPDRISSTKWRKLFF.

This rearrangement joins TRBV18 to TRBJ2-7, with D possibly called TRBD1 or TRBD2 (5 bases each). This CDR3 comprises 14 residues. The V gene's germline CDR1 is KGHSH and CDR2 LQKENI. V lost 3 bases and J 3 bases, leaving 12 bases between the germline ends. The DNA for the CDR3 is TGTGCCAGCTCACCGGGGACGATTGTCTACGAGCAGTACTTC. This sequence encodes CASSPGTIVYEQYF.

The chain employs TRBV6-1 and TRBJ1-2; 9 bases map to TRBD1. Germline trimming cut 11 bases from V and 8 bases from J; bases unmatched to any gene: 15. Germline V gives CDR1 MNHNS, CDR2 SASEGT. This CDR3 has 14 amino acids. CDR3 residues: CAGLRDRVLEGYTF. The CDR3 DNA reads TGTGCCGGGTTGAGGGACAGGGTATTAGAGGGCTACACCTTC.

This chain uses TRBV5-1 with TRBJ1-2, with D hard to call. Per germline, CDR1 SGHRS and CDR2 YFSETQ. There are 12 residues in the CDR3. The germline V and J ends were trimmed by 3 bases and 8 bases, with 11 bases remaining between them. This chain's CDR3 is CASSSTNQGYTF. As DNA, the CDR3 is TGCGCCAGCAGCTCGACTAATCAGGGCTACACCTTC.

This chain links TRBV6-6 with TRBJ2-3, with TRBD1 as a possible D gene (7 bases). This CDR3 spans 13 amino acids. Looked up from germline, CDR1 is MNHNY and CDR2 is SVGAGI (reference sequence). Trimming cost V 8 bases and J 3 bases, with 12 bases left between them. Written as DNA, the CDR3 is TGTGCCAGCGAGGGGGCGGGGACAGATACGCAGTATTTT. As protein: CASEGAGTDTQYF.

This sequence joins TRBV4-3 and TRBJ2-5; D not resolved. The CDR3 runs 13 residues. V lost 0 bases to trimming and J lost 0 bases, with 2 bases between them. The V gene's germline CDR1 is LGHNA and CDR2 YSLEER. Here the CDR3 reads CASSQEYQETQYF. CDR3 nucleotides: TGCGCCAGCAGCCAAGAGTACCAAGAGACCCAGTACTTC.

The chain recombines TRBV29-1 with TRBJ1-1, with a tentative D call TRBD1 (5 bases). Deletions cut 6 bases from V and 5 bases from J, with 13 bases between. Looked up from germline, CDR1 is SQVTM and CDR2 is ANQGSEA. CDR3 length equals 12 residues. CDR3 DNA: TGCAGCGTCCGACAGCTGGAAACTGAAGCTTTCTTT. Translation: CSVRQLETEAFF.